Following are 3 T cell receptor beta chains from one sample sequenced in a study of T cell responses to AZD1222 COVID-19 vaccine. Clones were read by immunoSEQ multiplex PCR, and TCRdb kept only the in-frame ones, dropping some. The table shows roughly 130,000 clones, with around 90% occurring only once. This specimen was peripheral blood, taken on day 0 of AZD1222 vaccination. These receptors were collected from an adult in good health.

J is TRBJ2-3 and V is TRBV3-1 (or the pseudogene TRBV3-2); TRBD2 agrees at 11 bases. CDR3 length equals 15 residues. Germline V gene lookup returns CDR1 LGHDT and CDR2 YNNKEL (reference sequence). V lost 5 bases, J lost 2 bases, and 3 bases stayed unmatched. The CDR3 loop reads CASSAGLADTDTQYF. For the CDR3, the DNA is TGTGCCAGCAGCGCGGGACTAGCGGACACAGATACGCAGTATTTT.

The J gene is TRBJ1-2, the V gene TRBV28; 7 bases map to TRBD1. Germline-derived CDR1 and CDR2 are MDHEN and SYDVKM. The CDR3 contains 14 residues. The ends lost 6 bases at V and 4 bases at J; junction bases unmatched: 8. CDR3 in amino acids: CASRHYRGSYGYTF. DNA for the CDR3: TGTGCCAGCAGACATTACAGGGGCTCCTATGGCTACACCTTC.

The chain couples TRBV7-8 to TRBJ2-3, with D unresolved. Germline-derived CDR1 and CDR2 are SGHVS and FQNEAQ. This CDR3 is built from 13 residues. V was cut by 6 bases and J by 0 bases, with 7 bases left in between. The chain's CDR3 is CASRGRSTDTQYF. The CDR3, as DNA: TGTGCCAGCAGGGGCAGAAGCACAGATACGCAGTATTTT.